The 18 T cell receptor beta chains reported below all come from one sample, sequenced in a study of OX40 agonist ivuxolimab in advanced cancers. Clones were read by immunoSEQ multiplex PCR, and TCRdb kept only the in-frame ones, dropping some. The sample shows roughly 86,000 clones, 90% to 95% of them seen only once. The sample in question was CD4+ or CD8+ T cells sorted from blood, obtained in a trial of the OX40 agonist ivuxolimab. The source is an adult with an advanced solid tumor such as melanoma, head and neck, liver or kidney cancer.

J is TRBJ2-2 and V is TRBV5-5; maybe TRBD2 (6 bases). Between the trimmed V and J ends, which lost 4 bases and 0 bases, there was a span of 19 bases. Germline V lookup: CDR1 SGHKS, CDR2 YYEKEE (reference sequence). The CDR3 covers 18 residues. CDR3 amino acids: CASSRRDPATTNTGELFF. CDR3 nucleotide sequence: TGTGCCAGCAGCCGGCGGGACCCGGCGACTACGAACACCGGGGAGCTGTTTTTT.

The chain links TRBV6-5 to TRBJ1-6; tentative D call: TRBD1 (5 bases). Germline CDR1 reads MNHEY; CDR2 reads SVGAGI. V lost 2 bases to trimming and J lost 9 bases, with 14 bases between them. The CDR3 runs to 15 residues. CDR3 protein: CASSYTRDSRSPLHF. In DNA form, the CDR3 reads TGTGCCAGCAGTTACACTCGAGACAGCCGTTCACCCCTCCACTTT.

V gene TRBV6-5 combines with J gene TRBJ1-2; D remains ambiguous. The CDR3 covers 13 residues. Germline V gene data show CDR1 as MNHEY and CDR2 as SVGAGI. V was clipped by 0 bases and J by 6 bases, with 8 bases between them. The CDR3 region has the DNA TGTGCCAGCAGTTACTCCTCTTTTGATGGCTACACCTTC. Its protein product is CASSYSSFDGYTF.

The chain uses TRBV4-1 and TRBJ1-4; D gene uncertain. Per germline, CDR1 MGHRA and CDR2 YSYEKL. The V end lost 4 bases, the J end lost 7 bases, and 10 bases lay between the germline ends. This CDR3 comprises 13 residues. CDR3 DNA sequence: TGCGCCAGCAGCCGCTCCGTCCGTGAAAAACTGTTTTTT. Amino acids: CASSRSVREKLFF.

V gene TRBV5-4 combines with J gene TRBJ2-3, with no clear D. CDR1 and CDR2 from the germline V gene are SGHNT and YYREEE (reference sequence). CDR3 size: 12 residues. Trimming cost V 3 bases and J 4 bases, with 6 bases left between them. The CDR3: CASSSRPDTQYF. Here the CDR3 DNA reads TGTGCCAGCAGCTCCCGACCAGATACGCAGTATTTT.

The CDR3 nucleotides read TGTGCCAGCAGGCGGCGGGACAGCTCCTATAATTCACCCCTCCACTTT. This gives the protein CASRRRDSSYNSPLHF. The chain has TRBV13 and TRBJ1-6, with TRBD1 identical over 7 bases. The CDR3 covers 16 residues. The ends lost 6 bases at V and 0 bases at J; junction bases unmatched: 5. The germline V gene has CDR1 PRHDT and CDR2 FYEKMQ (reference sequence).

The J gene is TRBJ2-2, the V gene TRBV11-2, with D possibly matching TRBD1 (6 bases). Trimming shortened V by 4 bases and J by 5 bases, and 14 bases separated the two germline ends. The V gene's germline CDR1 is SGHAT and CDR2 FQNNGV. This CDR3 region has 15 residues. CDR3 nucleotide sequence: TGTGCCAGCAGCTCGATACAGGGAAGGACCGGGGAGCTGTTTTTT. Translating gives CASSSIQGRTGELFF. The full variable domain, with the rest looked up from reference TRBV11-2 and TRBJ2-2, is EAGVAQSPRYKIIEKRQSVAFWCNPISGHATLYWYQQILGQGPKLLIQFQNNGVVDDSQLPKDRFSAERLKGVDSTLKIQPAKLEDSAVYLCASSSIQGRTGELFFGEGSRLTVL.

The rearrangement joins TRBV6-5 to TRBJ2-7, with a weak D call TRBD2 (5 bases). The CDR3 spans 14 residues. The germline V gene has CDR1 MNHEY and CDR2 SVGAGI. V lost 2 bases, J lost 2 bases, and 10 bases lay in between. The CDR3 protein is CASSYGGGTYEQYF. In DNA form, the CDR3 reads TGTGCCAGCAGTTACGGTGGAGGAACCTACGAGCAGTACTTC.

This rearrangement joins TRBV7-2 to TRBJ1-1; 7 bases match TRBD1. Germline lookup yields CDR1 SGHTA and CDR2 FQGNSA. The CDR3 sequence is 14 residues long. Unmatched junction bases numbered 10, after V lost 6 bases and J lost 6 bases. CDR3 DNA sequence: TGTGCCAGCAGGACAGGGAGGGGTGTAGCTGAAGCTTTCTTT. Its translation is CASRTGRGVAEAFF. The full variable domain, rest sourced from reference TRBV7-2 and TRBJ1-1, is GAGVSQSPSNKVTEKGKDVELRCDPISGHTALYWYRQSLGQGLEFLIYFQGNSAPDKSGLPSDRFSAERTGGSVSTLTIQRTQQEDSAVYLCASRTGRGVAEAFFGQGTRLTVV.

This chain uses TRBV10-2 with TRBJ2-7; D might be TRBD1 (5 bases). V was clipped by 9 bases and J by 4 bases, with 19 bases between them. Germline-derived CDR1 and CDR2 are WSHSY and SAAADI. The CDR3 is made up of 14 amino acids. The CDR3 protein is CASLDTRSSYEQYF. CDR3 DNA sequence: TGCGCCAGTCTGGACACCCGTTCTTCTTACGAGCAGTACTTC.

This rearrangement joins TRBV7-9 to TRBJ2-7, with TRBD1 matching 9 bases. The CDR3 length is 14 residues. The ends lost 4 bases at V and 2 bases at J; junction bases unmatched: 3. Germline CDR1 is SEHNR and CDR2 is FQNEAQ (reference sequence). The DNA for the CDR3 is TGTGCCAGCAGCTCAGGGGACAGGGCCTACGAGCAGTACTTC. It specifies CASSSGDRAYEQYF. Based on the CDR3 plus reference TRBV7-9 and TRBJ2-7, the full variable domain is DTGVSQNPRHKITKRGQNVTFRCDPISEHNRLYWYRQTLGQGPEFLTYFQNEAQLEKSRLLSDRFSAERPKGSFSTLEIQRTEQGDSAMYLCASSSGDRAYEQYFGPGTRLTVT.

This clone was observed a single time. The CDR3 nucleotides read TGTGCCAGCTCACCGGGAGTAAATAGCAATCAGCCCCAGCATTTT. Translation: CASSPGVNSNQPQHF. The chain joins TRBV18 to TRBJ1-5; D is unresolved. This CDR3 spans 15 amino acids. Per the germline V gene, CDR1 is KGHSH and CDR2 is LQKENI. V lost 3 bases, J lost 0 bases, and 9 bases lay in between.

This rearrangement joins TRBV18 to TRBJ2-7, with 9 bases that match TRBD2. CDR1 and CDR2 from the germline V gene are KGHSH and LQKENI. This CDR3 has 16 residues. The V and J ends lost 5 bases and 7 bases, in that order; junction bases with no gene match: 15. The CDR3 here is CASSSAGALAGVEQYF. CDR3 coding DNA: TGTGCCAGCTCATCGGCGGGGGCCTTAGCGGGGGTGGAGCAGTACTTC.

The chain recombines TRBV25-1 with TRBJ2-7; the D gene is possibly TRBD1 (6 bases). Trimming removed 4 bases at V and 2 bases at J, with 12 bases between. Germline CDR1 is MGHDK and CDR2 is SYGVNS. The CDR3 is made up of 14 amino acids. CDR3 sequence reads: CASSAGHLTYEQYF. The CDR3 DNA reads as TGTGCCAGCAGTGCGGGACACCTAACCTACGAGCAGTACTTC.

The chain uses TRBV9 and TRBJ2-3, with D perhaps assigned TRBD1 or TRBD2 (5 bases each). This CDR3 contains 13 residues. Deletions cut 3 bases from V and 9 bases from J, with 14 bases between. Looked up from germline, CDR1 is SGDLS and CDR2 is YYNGEE. The CDR3 protein is CASSATTWGTQYF. The CDR3 region has the DNA TGTGCCAGCAGCGCGACTACTTGGGGGACGCAGTATTTT.

This chain links TRBV15 with TRBJ2-1, with no clear D. V shed 0 bases and J shed 0 bases, with 9 bases lying between them. Germline-derived CDR1 and CDR2 are LNHNV and YYDKDF (reference sequence). CDR3 length equals 16 residues. The CDR3 loop reads CATSRDRRSSYNEQFF. Written as DNA, the CDR3 is TGTGCCACCAGCAGAGATCGCAGGAGCTCCTACAATGAGCAGTTCTTC. Full variable domain (remainder filled in from reference TRBV15 and TRBJ2-1): DAMVIQNPRYQVTQFGKPVTLSCSQTLNHNVMYWYQQKSSQAPKLLFHYYDKDFNNEADTPDNFQSRRPNTSFCFLDIRSPGLGDTAMYLCATSRDRRSSYNEQFFGPGTRLTVL.

The chain has TRBV19 and TRBJ1-1; unclear D gene. Germline assignment: CDR1 LNHDA and CDR2 SQIVND (reference sequence). This CDR3 has 13 residues. The germline V and J ends were trimmed by 3 bases and 1 base, with 6 bases remaining between them. In nucleotides, the CDR3 is TGTGCCAGTAGTATCTACAAGAACACTGAAGCTTTCTTT. The encoded protein is CASSIYKNTEAFF.

CDR3 amino acids: CAISEASGGGETQYF. In DNA, the CDR3 is TGTGCCATCAGTGAGGCCTCCGGAGGGGGCGAGACCCAGTACTTC. The J gene is TRBJ2-5, the V gene TRBV10-3, with D possibly matching TRBD1 (7 bases). Germline V lookup: CDR1 ENHRY, CDR2 SYGVKD. The CDR3 runs to 15 residues. The germline V and J ends were trimmed by 2 bases and 5 bases, with 15 bases remaining between them.